This T cell receptor beta chain derives from a study of T cell responses to AZD1222 COVID-19 vaccine (dated by TCRdb to the early 2020s). Background for the entire study: Because spike-specific TCR depth and breadth did not differ between the two schedules, AZD1222 recipients who got a second dose at roughly 4 weeks were pooled with those who got a second dose at roughly 12 weeks. TCR sequencing was performed for about 250 trial participants, of whom around 200 were given two doses of AZD1222 and around 25 were given two doses of MenACWY control vaccine. Trial participants were enrolled by age into subgroups of 18-55, 56-69 and 70-plus years, and roughly 160, 29 and 62 TCR-sequenced participants, respectively, were included in these subgroups.

The sample's time point label, in plain terms: baseline before first vaccination. Samples from vaccinated people were obtained from the UK trials COV001 and COV002, which included a single-blind randomized controlled phase 2/3 trial of AZD1222 (ChAdOx1 nCoV-19) in healthy adults. For TCRbeta chain sequencing, PBMC samples were collected from trial participants at day 0 and at day 28 after the second dose. In the case of this clone: The antigen this receptor binds is unknown. Per-base quality was not reported, and no clone a single base away is much larger than it.

The CDR3 regions of human TCRbeta chains were analyzed by immunosequencing. On the study's bioinformatics: Repertoire TCRs were checked for matches against a reference library of SARS-CoV-2-specific TCRs that had been generated using the MIRA antigen-specificity platform. Breadth was defined as the fraction of unique TCRs that were SARS-CoV-2-associated. Depth was defined as the fraction of total T cells that were SARS-CoV-2-associated. Using the MIRA data, each spike-specific TCR was assigned both to the spike region to which the TCR was reactive and to a CD4 or CD8 class. Log10-transformed breadth and depth values were compared by one-way ANOVA with Sidak's multiple comparisons tests. Not all clones reach the TCRdb copy of this immuneACCESS table, which keeps in-frame sequences only. Checked studies attribute under half of the gap to unresolved V genes and leave the rest unexplained. V and J calls and clone size are copied from that table; D and trimming were computed from the DNA. A total of around 120,000 clones appear in this sample, around nine tenths of them only once. Clones ranked in the top ten supply over 8.5% of the sample.

Paper-wide results and their limitations: Reportedly, close to half of the unique spike-specific TCRs recognized epitopes lying outside the regions that are mutated in the B.1.351 and B.1.1.7 variants. After two AZD1222 doses, spike-specific TCR breadth and depth were significantly higher than at day 0 and than in MenACWY recipients. In the small 56-69-year group, the increase in depth fell short of significance, most likely because of low power. The vaccine-associated CD4 TCRs covered the entire spike protein, and the dominant responses fell in regions 160-218 and 743-854. Most participants were white British and females outnumbered males, and the authors suggested that clonal diversity may have been underestimated. Only five or six AZD1222 recipients were SARS-CoV-2 seropositive at baseline, limiting conclusions about previously exposed vaccinees. Because no day 14 peak-response samples were available, the repertoires could be characterized only after the peak T cell response.

CDR1 SGHVS and CDR2 FQNEAQ were looked up in the germline V gene. Germline trimming amounts to 2 bases on V and 7 bases on J, with 7 as the count of junction bases outside the gene matches. The CDR3 goes from the cysteine to the phenylalanine over 15 residues. The DNA shown is the 45-base CDR3, in frame from base 1. The rearranged segments are TRBV7-8 and TRBJ2-2, and 7 junction bases match TRBD2. The sequencing here drew on peripheral blood, taken on day 0 of AZD1222 vaccination. This clonotype was sampled from an adult in good health. The base sequence is TGTGCCAGCAGCTTATGGGGACTACCTGGCGGGGAGCTGTTTTTT. Translated, it reads CASSLWGLPGGELFF. The entire variable domain, with the stretches around the CDR3 drawn from the reference TRBV7-8 and TRBJ2-2 proteins, is GAGVSQSPRYKVAKRGQDVALRCDPISGHVSLFWYQQALGQGPEFLTYFQNEAQLDKSGLPSDRFFAERPEGSVSTLKIQRTQQEDSAVYLCASSLWGLPGGELFFGEGSRLTVL.